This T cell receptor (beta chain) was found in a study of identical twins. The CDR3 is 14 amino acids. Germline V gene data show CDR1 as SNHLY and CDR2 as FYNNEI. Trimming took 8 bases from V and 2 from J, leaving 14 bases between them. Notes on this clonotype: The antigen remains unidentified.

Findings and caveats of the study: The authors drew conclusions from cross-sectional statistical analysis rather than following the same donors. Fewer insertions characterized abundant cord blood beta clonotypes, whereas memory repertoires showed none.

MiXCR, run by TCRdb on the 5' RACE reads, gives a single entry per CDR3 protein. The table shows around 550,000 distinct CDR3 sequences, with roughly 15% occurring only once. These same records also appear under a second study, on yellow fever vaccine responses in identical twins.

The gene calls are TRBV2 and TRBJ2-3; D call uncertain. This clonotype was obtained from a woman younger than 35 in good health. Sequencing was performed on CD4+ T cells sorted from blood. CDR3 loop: CASLLRGVTDTQYF. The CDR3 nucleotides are TGTGCCAGCCTCCTACGTGGGGTCACAGATACGCAGTATTTT.